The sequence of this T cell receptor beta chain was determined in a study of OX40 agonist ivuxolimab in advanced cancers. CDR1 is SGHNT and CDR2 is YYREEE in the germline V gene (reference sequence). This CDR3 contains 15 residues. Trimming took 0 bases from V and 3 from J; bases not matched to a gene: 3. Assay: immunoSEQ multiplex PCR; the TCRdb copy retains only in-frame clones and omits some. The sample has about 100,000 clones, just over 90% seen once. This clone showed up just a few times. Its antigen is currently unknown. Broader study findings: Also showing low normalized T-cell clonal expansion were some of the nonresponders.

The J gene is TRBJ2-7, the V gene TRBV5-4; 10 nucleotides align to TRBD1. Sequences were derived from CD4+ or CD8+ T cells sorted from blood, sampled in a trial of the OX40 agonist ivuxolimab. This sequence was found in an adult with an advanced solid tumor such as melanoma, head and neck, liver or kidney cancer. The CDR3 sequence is CASSLAGTGVYEQYF. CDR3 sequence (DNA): TGTGCCAGCAGCTTGGCCGGGACAGGGGTCTACGAGCAGTACTTC.